This TCR beta chain originates from a study of cytomegalovirus exposure and HLA in healthy donors (dated by TCRdb to the late 2010s). For the study in its entirety: An earlier analysis of roughly 630 of the donors reported about 250 Gb of sequence data and 100 million to 130 million unique TCR beta sequences from some 180 million T cells. Approximately 330 gigabases of sequencing data and around 85 million unique TCR sequences made up an early release that covered 640 HLA-typed donors. Of the roughly 400 genotyped donors, 80% to 90% were placed in the genetic ancestry cluster associated with self-reported Caucasian donors. The aim of the study was to test whether cataloging public T cell receptors could identify signatures of past pathogen exposure. The T cell repertoires of some 670 subjects were profiled by immunosequencing and related to cytomegalovirus serostatus. Besides the first cohort of about 730 subjects, a separate validation cohort made up of 120 different subjects was used. The study combined high-throughput TCR immunosequencing, statistical association of individual TCRs with disease status, and machine learning to predict cytomegalovirus infection status. In a later analysis, previously published TCR beta repertoires from 600 to 850 donors were re-analyzed and high-resolution HLA genotyping was added so that TCR occurrence patterns could be studied. In the later analysis, no new phenotypic data were used to find candidate immune exposures; instead, reliance was placed on TCR beta sequences and their occurrence across donors. To decide whether each TCR beta V gene segment behaved as functional or pseudogenic, an earlier analysis of 587 of the donors relied on high-throughput TCR beta sequencing. Alongside the repertoire data, information on donor age, sex, ethnicity and CMV serostatus was compiled. Genome-wide SNP genotypes for about three fifths of the roughly 670 donors were used in a later genetic analysis, which treated that subset as a discovery cohort. All discovery cohort repertoires had been generated using a single sequencing platform. HLA typing covered class I and class II loci at four-digit resolution. Typing coverage varied by locus: roughly 629-640 donors for A, B, C, DRB1 and DQB1; roughly 520 for DQA1; approximately 610 for DPA1; approximately 490 for DPB1. Roughly five DR-DQ haplotypes were handled as single units for association and clustering, since linkage in the cohort was strong. Across approximately 420 genotyped donors of the cohort, an average of about 240,000 unique TCR beta nucleotide sequences per donor were sequenced, and around 19% of those sequences were non-productive.

Receptor libraries were prepared by the immunoSEQ multiplex PCR assay. A mixture of 60 forward primers for TCR Vbeta segments and 13 reverse primers for TCR Jbeta segments was used in the multiplex PCR. Amplification of the CDR3 region of rearranged TCR beta genes was performed with a multiplex PCR assay on genomic DNA. The amplified TCR beta libraries were sequenced on the Illumina HiSeq System as 87-base-pair reads. On the study's bioinformatics: A later analysis counted around 72 million unique TCR beta chains across the approximately 700 repertoires, and 9.5 million to 11 million of these chains were shared by at least two donors. A nearest-neighbor algorithm error-corrected the raw reads and collapsed the reads into unique sequences, merging closely related sequences to remove PCR and sequencing errors. Alignment of CDR3 sequences to IMGT reference sequences was used to assign V, D and J gene segments. Each retained sequence needed at least a six-nucleotide match to both a V gene segment and a J gene segment. A rearrangement counted as productive if the CDR3 had no stop codons and remained in frame with V and J, and every other rearrangement counted as non-productive. CDR3 was defined according to IMGT convention as the region running from the second conserved V-encoded cysteine to the conserved J-encoded phenylalanine. Sequences without an unambiguous match to a single V gene segment were excluded from the earlier analysis of about 630 of the donors. An earlier analysis of several hundred of the donors classified V segments as functional when productive rearrangements were above 56.7% and as segregating when the standard deviation between donors was above 5%. A statistical classification framework was built to diagnose cytomegalovirus status from the catalog of TCR beta chain sequences. A later analysis assigned V and J genes by comparing TCR nucleotide sequences with IMGT/GENE-DB human TR gene sequences. A later analysis assigned CDR3 sequences and most-parsimonious VDJ recombination scenarios with the TCRdist pipeline. In a later analysis, each TCR beta chain was defined by its CDR3 amino acid sequence together with its V-gene family, and reads lacking a unique V-gene family were excluded. A later analysis removed 500 to 600 highly shared, low-generation-probability nucleotide sequences to deal with suspected cross-contamination and a sequencing artifact. In a later analysis, a clonal expansion index for each public chain was calculated from normalized within-repertoire ranks of inferred template counts. Generation probabilities in a later analysis came from a VDJ recombination model fitted to out-of-frame rearrangements, and those results were checked against IGoR. In a later analysis, hypergeometric tests were used to score TCR-TCR, TCR-HLA and TCR-CMV co-occurrence, with a repertoire-size bias correction applied to TCR pairs. To estimate false discovery rates, a later analysis permuted the HLA or CMV assignments 20 times. In a later analysis, co-occurring TCRs were grouped with DBSCAN, and TCRdist sequence similarity was added when clustering was performed within HLA-allele-positive subsets. Co-occurrence clustering excluded repertoires with fewer than 30,000 or more than 120,000 public chains, plus five with anomalous nucleotide sharing. TCRdb's version of the immuneACCESS table is confined to in-frame rearrangements and falls short of the full clone set. An unresolved V gene accounts for under half of the shortfall where checked; the remainder is of unknown origin. Clone size and the V and J calls come from that table; the DNA yielded D and trimming. The sample yields 200,000 to 250,000 clones; over 65% were counted once. The ten largest clones take up over 1% of the sample.

Comment on this clone: Its antigen remains undetermined. No quality values exist for individual bases; no much larger clone is one base distant.

Overall study results and their limits: The study listed 170 or so TCR beta chains as associated with cytomegalovirus. According to a later analysis, most CMV-associated TCR beta chains appeared to be HLA-restricted, and the HLA associations seemed to be driven largely by CMV exposure. Only TCR beta chains were sequenced in this cohort, and the absence of alpha or paired-chain data limited detectable features. It was suggested by the authors that the approach could potentially be generalized to other disease states and immunological phenotypes. Most TCR sequences were observed very rarely across donors, whereas some public TCRs were present in many individuals. For the cohort, immune exposure information was limited to CMV serostatus. Several of the top co-occurrence clusters appeared to be linked to parvovirus B19, influenza, CMV and Epstein-Barr virus, according to a later analysis. A further reported finding was that TCR beta sequences accurately predicted the HLA-A and HLA-B alleles for most subjects in the first cohort. When HLA alleles, especially DR and DQ, strongly co-occurred, attributing TCR associations to individual alleles was difficult. A cluster of highly shared sequence variants was judged likely to be a technical artifact of the sequencing pipeline. The earlier analysis of 587 of the donors excluded approximately 15 rarely observed V segments, including chromosome 9 orphons, because counts were too low. Because HLA typing was missing for some donors at each locus, association tests included only the typed subset. A later genetic analysis associated a missense DCLRE1C variant with V-gene and J-gene trimming of TCR beta chains, and an independent cohort replicated the association. In both the original and validation cohorts, the classifier was reported to diagnose cytomegalovirus status with high specificity and sensitivity. Correlated functional status among segregating V segments might be attributable to linkage disequilibrium, but an unknown experimental factor could not be ruled out. At a false discovery rate of 0.05, a later analysis linked 15,000 to 20,000 TCR beta sequences to specific HLA alleles. Some IMGT-functional V segments, including TRBV6-2 and TRBV6-3, could not be told apart with the 87-base-pair reads, so those segments were excluded. According to a later analysis, TCR association rates differed among HLA loci, with DRB1 alleles showing the most associated TCRs and HLA-C alleles showing the fewest. A later analysis found that HLA-associated TCR beta chains were more clonally expanded and had lower generation probabilities than equally common non-associated chains. In an earlier analysis of fewer than 700 of the donors, most TCR beta V segments appeared in productive rearrangements about 87% or about 30% of the time, broadly matching IMGT annotations. The presence/absence analyses assumed that sequencing depth was roughly uniform across donors, and that assumption may not be true. A few of the identified cytomegalovirus-associated TCR beta chains were confirmed in vitro to be specific for cytomegalovirus antigens. A later genetic analysis reported fewer N-insertions in productive TCRs among donors in an Asian-associated ancestry cluster than the roughly 650-donor mean.

In total, approximately 610 healthy bone marrow donors made up the cohort. Cohort members were all nominally healthy when sampled, although unrecorded immune exposures were likely present. Of the 666 cohort members, around 290 had a positive CMV serostatus and about 350 had a negative one, while no CMV serostatus was recorded for the donor. A peripheral blood sample was collected from each donor, and TCR beta sequencing was performed on peripheral blood mononuclear cells. Genomic DNA was extracted from the blood cell samples with the Qiagen DNeasy Blood Extraction Kit. The germline V gene specifies SGHRS as CDR1 and YFSETQ as CDR2. The CDR3 runs 15 amino acids, cysteine and phenylalanine included. The entry retains the CDR3 DNA only, 45 bases that are in frame from base 1. The V end loses 4 bases and the J end loses 1 base, and a stretch of 14 bases separates them.

Sequencing was performed on PBMCs. Recombination connected TRBV5-1 to TRBJ1-1; the D gene cannot be resolved reliably. The receptor was derived from a human donor in good health. The bases read TGCGCCAGCAGCAACCCCGAGCGGACGAACACTGAAGCTTTCTTT. This is translated as CASSNPERTNTEAFF. Extended through the reference TRBV5-1 and TRBJ1-1 proteins, this CDR3 yields the full variable domain: KAGVTQTPRYLIKTRGQQVTLSCSPISGHRSVSWYQQTPGQGLQFLFEYFSETQRNKGNFPGRFSGRQFSNSRSEMNVSTLELGDSALYLCASSNPERTNTEAFFGQGTRLTVV.